This is a list of T cell receptor beta chains from one sample in a study of blood T cell repertoires in COVID-19. Using immunoSEQ multiplex PCR, the repertoire was profiled, and TCRdb retains in-frame clones only, with some absent. The table lists under 130,000 clones, roughly four fifths of them singletons. The sample taken for sequencing was peripheral blood. These receptors originate from a man aged 70 or older with active or convalescent COVID-19. Each CDR3 is given with its conserved first and last residue. The D gene is left open where the match is weak. Size tells how often a clone was seen (once, few, many) or the class of an expanded clone, and some rows leave it out.

d_call,clone_size,v_call,j_call,cdr3_nt,cdr3_aa
TRBD1,NA,TRBV7-3,TRBJ1-1,TGTGCCAGCAGCTTAAACCCGGGACAGTTGACCCTGAACACTGAAGCTTTCTTT,CASSLNPGQLTLNTEAFF
NA,NA,TRBV9,TRBJ2-5,TGTGCCAGCAGCGTAGGTCCGTACCAAGAGACCCAGTACTTC,CASSVGPYQETQYF
NA,NA,TRBV18,TRBJ2-1,TGTGCCAGTGGCAGGGACAACACGGTTAATGAGCAGTTCTTC,CASGRDNTVNEQFF
NA,NA,TRBV2,TRBJ1-5,TGTGCCAGCAGAGCCGGGACTTTGGATCAGCCCCAGCATTTT,CASRAGTLDQPQHF
NA,once,TRBV5-5,TRBJ2-3,TGTGCCAGCGGGGAGGTAACAGATACGCAGTATTTT,CASGEVTDTQYF
NA,NA,TRBV2,TRBJ1-3,TGTGCCAGCAGTGAATCGTCGGGCTCTGGAAACACCATATATTTT,CASSESSGSGNTIYF
NA,NA,TRBV14,TRBJ1-2,TGTGCCAGCAGCCAAGATCGTAGGCCGACTTTGGGCTATGGCTACACCTTC,CASSQDRRPTLGYGYTF
TRBD2,NA,TRBV3-1/TRBV3-2,TRBJ2-5,TGTGCCAGCAGCCAGGACTTTGGGGGGGAAGAGACCCAGTACTTC,CASSQDFGGEETQYF
TRBD2,NA,TRBV30,TRBJ2-1,TGTGCCTGGATGAGCGGGAGGGCCCTTCGCAATGAGCAGTTCTTC,CAWMSGRALRNEQFF
TRBD1,few,TRBV10-2,TRBJ2-1,TGCGCCAGCGGGACAGGGTTTAACAATGAGCAGTTCTTC,CASGTGFNNEQFF
NA,few,TRBV12-5,TRBJ2-3,TGTGCTAGTGGTTTGGTAATCGTTGCGGGAAGCACAGATACGCAGTATTTT,CASGLVIVAGSTDTQYF
NA,NA,TRBV7-2,TRBJ1-5,TGTGCCAGCAGCTTACAGGGCTTCAATCAGCCCCAGCATTTT,CASSLQGFNQPQHF
NA,NA,TRBV10-3,TRBJ1-1,TGTGCCATCAGTGTGGAGAGTTTGAACACTGAAGCTTTCTTT,CAISVESLNTEAFF
NA,NA,TRBV6-5,TRBJ2-7,TGTGCCAGCAGTTCACCCAGGGGACGCACTACCTACGAGCAGTACTTC,CASSSPRGRTTYEQYF
NA,NA,TRBV5-1,TRBJ2-1,TGCGCCAGCAGCTTGGCCGCGAATGAGCAGTTCTTC,CASSLAANEQFF
TRBD1,few,TRBV5-1,TRBJ1-1,TGCGCCAGCAGCTTGGGGACAGGGGTCACTGAAGCTTTCTTT,CASSLGTGVTEAFF
TRBD1,NA,TRBV6-5,TRBJ1-1,TGTGCCAGCAGTCTCCACAGGGGAACTGAAGCTTTCTTT,CASSLHRGTEAFF
NA,NA,TRBV4-2,TRBJ1-2,TGTGCCAGCAGCCAAGATCAGGCAGTGGATTATGGCTACACCTTC,CASSQDQAVDYGYTF
NA,NA,TRBV6-5,TRBJ2-7,TGTGCCAGCAGTTACTCGAGAGGGCGCAACTACGAGCAGTACTTC,CASSYSRGRNYEQYF
TRBD2,NA,TRBV5-4,TRBJ2-1,TGTGCCAGCAGCCTCGACGGGAGGGCCTACAATGAGCAGTTCTTC,CASSLDGRAYNEQFF
TRBD1,once,TRBV18,TRBJ1-2,TGTGCCAGCTCACCAGGCCAGGGGGTGGATGGCTACACCTTC,CASSPGQGVDGYTF
NA,NA,TRBV20-1,TRBJ1-3,TGCAGTGCTGGTGACCGGGTCTCTGGAAACACCATATATTTT,CSAGDRVSGNTIYF
NA,NA,TRBV7-9,TRBJ1-2,TGTGCCAGCAGCCCGCAGGGGAATCGGGGTGGCTACACCTTC,CASSPQGNRGGYTF
NA,NA,TRBV5-5,TRBJ2-3,TGTGCCAGCAGCTTGGGGTCAGGGGGGATTTGGACAGATACGCAGTATTTT,CASSLGSGGIWTDTQYF
TRBD1,NA,TRBV12-3/TRBV12-4,TRBJ1-5,TGTGCCAGCAGGGAGACAGGGGGCCAGCCCCAGCATTTT,CASRETGGQPQHF
TRBD2,NA,TRBV5-6,TRBJ2-2,TGTGCCAGCAGCTTGGCCCGGACTAGCGGGAGATCCGGGGAGCTGTTTTTT,CASSLARTSGRSGELFF
TRBD1,NA,TRBV5-5,TRBJ2-7,TGTGCCAGCAGCTTCGGACAGGGGGCGGGTGAGCAGTACTTC,CASSFGQGAGEQYF
TRBD2,NA,TRBV19,TRBJ2-1,TGTGCCAGTAGTACCTTGGGACTAGCCACCTACAATGAGCAGTTCTTC,CASSTLGLATYNEQFF
TRBD1,NA,TRBV29-1,TRBJ1-5,TGCAGCGTTGGCAGGGGGCCGAATCAGCCCCAGCATTTT,CSVGRGPNQPQHF
NA,few,TRBV5-8,TRBJ1-2,TGTGCCAGCAGCTTGGGAACAGGGAGCTATGGCTACACCTTC,CASSLGTGSYGYTF
NA,NA,TRBV30,TRBJ1-5,TGTGCCTGGAGTCCGAACAGGGATCAGCCCCAGCATTTT,CAWSPNRDQPQHF